The clone carrying this TCR beta chain was counted ten times or more. Primers used in a second PCR of roughly 6 to 11 cycles were a sample-barcoded 5' primer and a J-beta primer mix. Each CDR3 protein is one row after TCRdb ran MiXCR on the 5' RACE reads. Of about 1.5 million distinct CDR3 sequences listed, approximately 43% are singletons. These data come from a study of blood T cells in healthy people across ages. The CDR3 extends over 13 amino acids. The germline CDR1 and CDR2 sequences are SQVTM and ANQGSEA. V was trimmed by 6 bases and J by 6 bases, leaving 16 bases between them. This TCR was recovered from a woman younger than 30 in good health. Input material: blood. This chain connects TRBV29-1 to TRBJ2-3, with a weak D call TRBD2 (6 bases). CDR3 amino acids: CSVATLRGDTQYF. The CDR3 region has the DNA TGCAGCGTCGCCACATTACGGGGGGATACGCAGTATTTT.